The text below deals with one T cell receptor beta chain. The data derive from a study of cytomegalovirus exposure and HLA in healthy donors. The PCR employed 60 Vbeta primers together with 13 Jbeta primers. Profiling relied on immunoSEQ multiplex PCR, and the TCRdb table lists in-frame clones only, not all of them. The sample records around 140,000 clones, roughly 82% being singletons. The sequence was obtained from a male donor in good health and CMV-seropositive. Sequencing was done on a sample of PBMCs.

For the CDR3, the DNA is TGTGCCAGCTCCCCCGGGACAGGGGGGTTCACAGATACGCAGTATTTT. Its protein product is CASSPGTGGFTDTQYF. The V and J genes are TRBV18 and TRBJ2-3; 11 bases map to TRBD1. The CDR3 length is 16 residues. From germline, CDR1 is KGHSH and CDR2 LQKENI. V lost 6 bases, J lost 2 bases, and 7 bases stayed unmatched.